The 29 T cell receptor beta chains in this list originate from one sample, sequenced in a study of response to subunit inactivated influenza vaccine. Via MiXCR, TCRdb re-called the RT-PCR reads, giving one row per CDR3 protein. The sample yields roughly 710,000 distinct CDR3 sequences, around 13% seen once. The source was PBMCs from blood, collected less than 15 days before vaccination. The source is a man in his fifties or sixties who received an inactivated influenza vaccine.

The table lists this clonotype with many counts. The chain employs TRBV4-1 and TRBJ2-7; no clear D. This CDR3 contains 14 residues. V gave up 2 bases and J gave up 4 bases, with 12 bases separating them. Germline V gene sequence: CDR1 MGHRA, CDR2 YSYEKL. CDR3 loop: CASSQPTRSYEQYF. In DNA, the CDR3 is TGCGCCAGCAGCCAACCGACCAGATCTTACGAGCAGTACTTC.

This chain links TRBV5-1 with TRBJ2-7, with TRBD1 identical over 9 bases. CDR3 length equals 16 residues. Germline-derived CDR1 and CDR2 are SGHRS and YFSETQ. The trim removed 1 base at V and 2 bases at J, leaving 7 bases unmatched. The CDR3 protein is CASSLLRGQGTYEQYF. The CDR3, as DNA: TGCGCCAGCAGCTTGCTACGGGGACAGGGAACCTACGAGCAGTACTTC.

V usage is TRBV20-1 and J usage is TRBJ1-1; D remains unclear. This CDR3 has 15 amino acids. V gave up 0 bases and J gave up 0 bases, with 11 bases separating them. In germline, CDR1 is DFQATT, CDR2 SNEGSKA (reference sequence). The CDR3 DNA is TGCAGTGCTAGAGATGAGGCGATCATGAACACTGAAGCTTTCTTT. Residues: CSARDEAIMNTEAFF.

The chain combines TRBV14 with TRBJ2-1; 9 bases are a match to TRBD1. The CDR3 contains 16 residues. The V segment lost 4 bases and the J segment 5 bases; nucleotides outside the gene matches: 9. Germline V gives CDR1 SGHDN, CDR2 FVKESK. In DNA, the CDR3 is TGTGCCAGCAGCCCAGGCCCCGGGACAGGGCACAATGAGCAGTTCTTC. It translates to CASSPGPGTGHNEQFF.

V and J are TRBV2 and TRBJ1-1, with 7 bases fitting TRBD1. This CDR3 region has 12 residues. J lost 6 bases, V lost 6 bases, and 4 bases had no gene match. CDR1 and CDR2 from the germline V gene are SNHLY and FYNNEI. The CDR3 sequence is CASRTGSAEAFF. As DNA, the CDR3 is TGTGCCAGCAGGACAGGGAGCGCTGAAGCTTTCTTT.

The chain joins TRBV2 to TRBJ2-5, with D possibly matching TRBD2 (5 bases). In germline, CDR1 is SNHLY, CDR2 FYNNEI. There are 12 residues in the CDR3. Trimming stripped 7 bases from V and 1 base from J, with 7 bases between. The CDR3 coding sequence is TGTGCCAGCACTGGGAGCCAAGAGACCCAGTACTTC. Protein sequence: CASTGSQETQYF.

This clonotype was found many times. The V gene is TRBV6-1, the J gene TRBJ1-1; no firm D call. This CDR3 is built from 13 residues. Trimming removed 7 bases at V and 1 base at J, with 10 bases between. Germline CDR1 is MNHNS and CDR2 is SASEGT. CDR3 bases: TGTGCCAGCAATCCGACAACGAACACTGAAGCTTTCTTT. Translation gives CASNPTTNTEAFF.

The rearrangement uses TRBV6-1 and TRBJ1-5; 8 nucleotides line up with TRBD1. The CDR3 consists of 14 residues. Germline CDR1 and CDR2: MNHNS and SASEGT. J gave up 3 bases and V 9 bases, and 7 bases lay outside the gene matches. The CDR3 DNA follows: TGTGCCAGTAAAGCGACAGGGGTCAATCAGCCCCAGCATTTT. As protein: CASKATGVNQPQHF.

This clonotype was seen a few times. V and J are TRBV27 and TRBJ2-2; 10 bases map to TRBD1. The CDR3 covers 15 residues. J was trimmed by 6 bases and V by 0 bases; bases with no gene match: 1. Germline V gene lookup returns CDR1 MNHEY and CDR2 SMNVEV (reference sequence). CDR3 sequence reads: CASSLSGTGAGELFF. CDR3 DNA sequence: TGTGCCAGCAGTTTATCCGGGACAGGGGCCGGGGAGCTGTTTTTT.

This clonotype was detected only a few times. J is TRBJ2-4 and V is TRBV4-3; tentatively, D is TRBD2 (5 bases). Germline V gene data show CDR1 as LGHNA and CDR2 as YSLEER. Trimming removed 4 bases at V and 6 bases at J, with 16 bases between. The CDR3 runs to 15 residues. CDR3 sequence: CASSPSVARGNIQYF. The DNA for the CDR3 is TGCGCCAGCAGCCCCAGTGTAGCGAGAGGAAACATTCAGTACTTC.

Only a few counts were recorded for this clonotype. The V gene is TRBV9, the J gene TRBJ1-4; the D is unclear. The CDR3 covers 15 residues. V was trimmed by 3 bases and J by 8 bases, leaving 17 bases between them. CDR1 is SGDLS and CDR2 is YYNGEE in the germline V gene. The DNA of the CDR3 is TGTGCCAGCAGCGCAGGAGGACGTCGTGAGGAAAAACTGTTTTTT. It specifies CASSAGGRREEKLFF.

This clonotype has only a few counts. This chain connects TRBV6-2 or TRBV6-3 to TRBJ1-1; 8 nucleotides agree with TRBD1. The CDR3 sequence is 12 residues long. Per germline, CDR1 MNHEY and CDR2 SVGEGT. V was pared by 6 bases and J by 9 bases, with 6 bases of the junction left unmatched. The CDR3 region is CASRLGQGQAFF. CDR3 sequence (DNA): TGTGCCAGCAGGCTCGGACAGGGCCAAGCTTTCTTT.

The chain has TRBV7-8 and TRBJ1-5, with 8 bases matching TRBD1. CDR1 is SGHVS, CDR2 FQNEAQ, per germline. This CDR3 has 16 amino acids. V lost 5 bases and J lost 4; bases outside the gene matches: 10. The DNA for the CDR3 is TGTGCCAGCAGCCGAGCCGGACAGGGCCTTAATCAGCCCCAGCATTTT. It yields the protein CASSRAGQGLNQPQHF. The entire variable domain, with the rest obtained from reference TRBV7-8 and TRBJ1-5, is as follows: GAGVSQSPRYKVAKRGQDVALRCDPISGHVSLFWYQQALGQGPEFLTYFQNEAQLDKSGLPSDRFFAERPEGSVSTLKIQRTQQEDSAVYLCASSRAGQGLNQPQHFGDGTRLSIL.

The chain uses TRBV20-1 and TRBJ2-7; D is undetermined. V shed 1 base and J shed 2 bases, with 9 bases lying between them. Germline V gives CDR1 DFQATT, CDR2 SNEGSKA (reference sequence). The CDR3 consists of 13 residues. CDR3 DNA sequence: TGCAGTGCTAGAGGTCGGAATCCCTACGAGCAGTACTTC. This encodes CSARGRNPYEQYF.

This chain's CDR3 is CSARPGLAGSDTQYF. CDR3 coding DNA: TGCAGTGCCCGCCCGGGACTAGCGGGATCAGATACGCAGTATTTT. The J gene is TRBJ2-3, the V gene TRBV20-1, with 13 bases fitting TRBD2. This CDR3 is 15 amino acids long. Per germline, CDR1 DFQATT and CDR2 SNEGSKA (reference sequence). V shed 6 bases and J 4 bases; nucleotides not matched to a gene: 7.

This chain connects TRBV12-3 or TRBV12-4 to TRBJ2-7; 8 bases match TRBD1. There are 15 residues in the CDR3. The V segment lost 6 bases and the J segment 2 bases; nucleotides outside the gene matches: 9. The CDR3 region has the DNA TGTGCCAGCAGCTCCCGGGACAGGCCAGCCTACGAGCAGTACTTC. This codes for CASSSRDRPAYEQYF.

This clonotype was detected a few times. This chain uses TRBV6-1 with TRBJ2-1, with TRBD2 matching over 7 bases. CDR3 length: 16 amino acids. CDR1 and CDR2 (germline): MNHNS, SASEGT. The ends lost 6 bases at V and 4 bases at J; junction bases unmatched: 12. The CDR3, as DNA: TGTGCCAGCAGGAACGAGGGAGCGGGAAATTACAATGAGCAGTTCTTC. It encodes CASRNEGAGNYNEQFF.

The chain carries TRBV4-2 and TRBJ2-5; D call uncertain. The CDR3 is 15 residues long. V gave up 0 bases and J gave up 5 bases, with 13 bases separating them. In germline, CDR1 is LGHNA, CDR2 YNFKEQ. CDR3 coding DNA: TGTGCCAGCAGCCAAGATGTGGGCACGGTGGAGACCCAGTACTTC. Translation gives CASSQDVGTVETQYF.

This clonotype was counted only a few times. This chain uses TRBV7-8 with TRBJ2-7, with 8 positions matching TRBD1. The germline V gene has CDR1 SGHVS and CDR2 FQNEAQ. The trim removed 5 bases at V and 6 bases at J, leaving 12 bases unmatched. This CDR3 has 15 amino acids. The CDR3 loop is CASSRTGNPRFEQYF. The CDR3 nucleotides read TGTGCCAGCAGCCGGACAGGGAACCCCCGATTCGAGCAGTACTTC.

This clonotype was observed a few times. The chain recombines TRBV6-5 with TRBJ1-1, with a tentative D call TRBD1 (6 bases). Germline V gene sequence: CDR1 MNHEY, CDR2 SVGAGI. The CDR3 has 17 residues. With 2 bases removed from V and 1 base from J, the gap between germline ends came to 17 bases. The CDR3 coding sequence is TGTGCCAGCAGTTACAAACCCTTCGGACAGACGAACACTGAAGCTTTCTTT. Protein: CASSYKPFGQTNTEAFF.

This clonotype was counted many times. At one of its ends the junction is not consistent with the germline gene, which may arise from a read error. The CDR3 protein is CASRTAGERFF. CDR3 nucleotide sequence: TGTGCCAGCAGGACCGCGGGAGAGCGGTTCTTC. The V and J genes are TRBV28 and TRBJ2-1; 7 nucleotides line up with TRBD2. The V gene's germline CDR1 is MDHEN and CDR2 SYDVKM. This CDR3 spans 11 amino acids.

In this sample, this clonotype turned up a few times. CDR3 coding DNA: TGTGCCAGCAGCTTACGGGGACAGGGGTTCTCCTACAATGAGCAGTTCTTC. Translating it yields CASSLRGQGFSYNEQFF. The chain links TRBV7-3 to TRBJ2-1; the match to TRBD1 covers 10 bases. Trimming cost V 2 bases and J 0 bases; bases outside gene matches: 4. The germline V gene encodes CDR1 SGHTA and CDR2 FQGTGA. The CDR3 extends over 17 amino acids.

This clonotype was observed a few times. The chain combines TRBV4-2 with TRBJ2-1; 13 nucleotides agree with TRBD2. The CDR3 runs to 16 residues. Germline trimming cut 4 bases from V and 4 bases from J; bases unmatched to any gene: 4. The germline V gene encodes CDR1 LGHNA and CDR2 YNFKEQ. DNA for the CDR3: TGTGCCAGCAGCCCGAAGGGACTAGCGGGGTACAATGAGCAGTTCTTC. It translates to CASSPKGLAGYNEQFF.

This clonotype was picked up a small number of times. This chain links TRBV12-3 or TRBV12-4 with TRBJ2-7; no clear D. The CDR3 has 12 residues. Trimming shortened V by 2 bases and J by 9 bases, and 11 bases separated the two germline ends. The CDR3 nucleotides are TGTGCCAGCAGTTTACGGCCGGACGGGCAGTACTTC. Its protein product is CASSLRPDGQYF.

This rearrangement joins TRBV11-2 to TRBJ2-5; D is unclear. This CDR3 has 14 residues. Germline CDR1 is SGHAT and CDR2 is FQNNGV. V lost 3 bases and J lost 6, with 14 bases in between. CDR3 loop: CASSFSQTGQTQYF. The CDR3 DNA is TGTGCCAGCAGCTTTTCTCAGACCGGTCAGACCCAGTACTTC.

The table lists this clonotype with many counts. The chain combines TRBV2 with TRBJ2-7; 7 bases are a match to TRBD1. This CDR3 contains 15 residues. Germline trimming cut 6 bases from V and 1 base from J; bases unmatched to any gene: 9. CDR1 and CDR2 (germline): SNHLY, FYNNEI. The CDR3 DNA reads as TGTGCCAGCAGGGAAACAGGGGTTTTATCCTACGAGCAGTACTTC. This sequence encodes CASRETGVLSYEQYF. Full variable domain (rest looked up from reference TRBV2 and TRBJ2-7): EPEVTQTPSHQVTQMGQEVILRCVPISNHLYFYWYRQILGQKVEFLVSFYNNEISEKSEIFDDQFSVERPDGSNFTLKIRSTKLEDSAMYFCASRETGVLSYEQYFGPGTRLTVT.

V gene TRBV28 combines with J gene TRBJ2-7; TRBD1 is a possible D gene (7 bases). Germline V lookup: CDR1 MDHEN, CDR2 SYDVKM. V lost 2 bases to trimming and J lost 5 bases, with 13 bases between them. This CDR3 contains 14 residues. In DNA, the CDR3 is TGTGCCAGCAGTTTACTTGGAGGGGGCGACGAGCAGTACTTC. It is translated as CASSLLGGGDEQYF.

The chain couples TRBV7-9 to TRBJ2-1; D not certain. The CDR3 is 12 residues long. Between the trimmed V and J ends, which lost 5 bases and 8 bases, there was a span of 10 bases. The germline V gene encodes CDR1 SEHNR and CDR2 FQNEAQ (reference sequence). The CDR3 here is CASSELPHEQFF. For the CDR3, the DNA is TGTGCCAGCAGCGAGCTCCCCCATGAGCAGTTCTTC.

The gene calls are TRBV6-2 or TRBV6-3 and TRBJ2-3, with 13 bases aligning to TRBD2. V lost 0 bases, J lost 0 bases, and 9 bases stayed unmatched. The CDR3 spans 20 residues. CDR1 is MNHEY, CDR2 SVGEGT, per germline. The CDR3 DNA sequence: TGTGCCAGCAGTTACTCGCTCCTGACTAGCGGGAGGTCCAGCACAGATACGCAGTATTTT. Its protein is CASSYSLLTSGRSSTDTQYF.